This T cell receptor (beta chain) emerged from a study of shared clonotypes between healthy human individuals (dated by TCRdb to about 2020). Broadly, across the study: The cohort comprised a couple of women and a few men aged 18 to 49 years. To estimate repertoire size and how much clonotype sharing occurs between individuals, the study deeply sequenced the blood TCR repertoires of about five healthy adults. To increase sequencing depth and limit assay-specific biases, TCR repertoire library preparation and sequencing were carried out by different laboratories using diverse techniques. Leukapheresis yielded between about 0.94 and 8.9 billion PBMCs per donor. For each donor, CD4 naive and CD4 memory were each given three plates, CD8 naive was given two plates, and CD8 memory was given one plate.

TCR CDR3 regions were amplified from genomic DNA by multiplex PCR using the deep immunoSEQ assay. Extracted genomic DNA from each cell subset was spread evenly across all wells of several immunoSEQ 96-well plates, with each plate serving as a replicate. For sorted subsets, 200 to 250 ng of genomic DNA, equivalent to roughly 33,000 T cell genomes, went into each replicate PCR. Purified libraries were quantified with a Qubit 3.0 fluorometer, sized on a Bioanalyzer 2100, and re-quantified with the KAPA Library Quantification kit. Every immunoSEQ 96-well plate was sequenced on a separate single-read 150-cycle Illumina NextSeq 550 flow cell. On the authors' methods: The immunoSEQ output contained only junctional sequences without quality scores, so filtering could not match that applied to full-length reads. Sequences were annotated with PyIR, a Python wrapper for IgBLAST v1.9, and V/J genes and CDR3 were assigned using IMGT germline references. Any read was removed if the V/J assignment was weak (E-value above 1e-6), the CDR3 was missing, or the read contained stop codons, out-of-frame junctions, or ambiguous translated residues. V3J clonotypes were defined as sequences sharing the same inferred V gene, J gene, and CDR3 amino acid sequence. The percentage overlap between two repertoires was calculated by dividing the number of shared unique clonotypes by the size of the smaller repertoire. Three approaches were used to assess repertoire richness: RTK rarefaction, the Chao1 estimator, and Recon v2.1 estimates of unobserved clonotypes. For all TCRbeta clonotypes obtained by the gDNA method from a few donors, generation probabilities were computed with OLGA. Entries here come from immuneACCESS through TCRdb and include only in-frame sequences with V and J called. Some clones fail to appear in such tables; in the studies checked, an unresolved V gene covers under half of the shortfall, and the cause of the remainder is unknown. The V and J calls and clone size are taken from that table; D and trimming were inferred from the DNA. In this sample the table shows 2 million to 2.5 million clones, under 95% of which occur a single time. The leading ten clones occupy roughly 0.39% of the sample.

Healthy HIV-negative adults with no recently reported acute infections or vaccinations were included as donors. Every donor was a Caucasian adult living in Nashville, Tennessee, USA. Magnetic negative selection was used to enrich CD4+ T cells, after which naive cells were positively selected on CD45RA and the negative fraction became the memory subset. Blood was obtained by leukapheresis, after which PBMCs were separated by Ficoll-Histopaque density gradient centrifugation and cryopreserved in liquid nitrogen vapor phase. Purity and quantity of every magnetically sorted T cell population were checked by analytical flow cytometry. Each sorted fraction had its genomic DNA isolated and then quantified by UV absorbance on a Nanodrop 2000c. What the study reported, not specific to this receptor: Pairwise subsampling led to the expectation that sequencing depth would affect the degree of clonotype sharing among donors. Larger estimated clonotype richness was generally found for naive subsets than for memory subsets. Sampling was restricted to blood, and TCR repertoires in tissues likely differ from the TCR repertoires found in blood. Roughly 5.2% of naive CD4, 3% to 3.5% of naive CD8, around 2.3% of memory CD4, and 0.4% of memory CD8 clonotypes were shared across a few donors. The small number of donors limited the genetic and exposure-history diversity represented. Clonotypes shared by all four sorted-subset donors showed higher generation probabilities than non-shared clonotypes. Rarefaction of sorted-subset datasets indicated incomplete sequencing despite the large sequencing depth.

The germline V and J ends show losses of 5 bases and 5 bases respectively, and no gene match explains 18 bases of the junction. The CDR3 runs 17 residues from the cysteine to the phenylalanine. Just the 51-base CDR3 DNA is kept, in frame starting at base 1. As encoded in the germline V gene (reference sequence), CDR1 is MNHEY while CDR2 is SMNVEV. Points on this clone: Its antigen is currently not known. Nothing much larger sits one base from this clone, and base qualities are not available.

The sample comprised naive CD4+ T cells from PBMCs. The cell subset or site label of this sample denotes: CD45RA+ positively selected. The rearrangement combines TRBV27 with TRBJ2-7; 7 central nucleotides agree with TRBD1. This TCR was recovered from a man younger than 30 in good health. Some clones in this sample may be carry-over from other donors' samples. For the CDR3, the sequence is CASSGLSTGRRGNEQYF. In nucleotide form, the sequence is TGTGCCAGCAGTGGACTTTCGACAGGGAGACGGGGAAACGAGCAGTACTTC.